This entry is about one TCR beta chain. This specimen belongs to a study of tumor-infiltrating lymphocytes in primary liver carcinoma. For the study at large: Patients were men and women aged 30 to 69 years. Tumors were stage T1-T3 N0M0, about 4 to 11 cm across.

CDR3 size: 12 residues. Germline lookup yields CDR1 SGHAT and CDR2 FQNNGV. Trimming cost V 5 bases and J 11 bases; bases outside gene matches: 3. From approximately 490 ng total RNA, TCR beta cDNA was generated with a primer in the constant region. Employing slightly modified ARM-PCR, three nested multiplex PCR rounds were run, and these gave rise to the TCR beta libraries. PCR rounds one and two used TRBV1-TRBV30 forward primers with a C-beta reverse primer for about 11 cycles each. TCRdb ran MiXCR on the multiplex PCR reads and lists one entry per CDR3 protein. The sample has around 330,000 distinct CDR3 sequences; 58% are singletons. Blood RNA came from unsorted whole blood; germline DNA was also extracted. A roughly 4-milliliter peripheral blood sample was collected before surgery.

Sequencing was carried out using peripheral blood. This TCR came from a young woman with primary liver carcinoma and hepatitis B virus infection. This chain joins TRBV11-2 and TRBJ2-1; the match to TRBD1 covers 10 bases. CDR3 nucleotide sequence: TGTGCCAGCAGCGGGACAGGGGATAAGCAGTTCTTC. Translation: CASSGTGDKQFF.